This is a list of T cell receptor beta chains from one sample in a study of shared clonotypes between healthy human individuals. The repertoire was sequenced with immunoSEQ multiplex PCR; TCRdb's copy has only in-frame clones and lacks some. The sample has a few million clones, 80% to 95% seen once. Sequenced sample: naive CD8+ T cells from PBMCs. These TCRs come from a man younger than 35 in good health. Some clones in this sample may be carry-over from other donors' samples. Each CDR3 is given with its conserved first and last residue. The order of the fields is V gene, J gene, clone size, D gene, CDR3 DNA, CDR3 protein. A D gene is named only where the DNA matches it firmly. Rows may omit the clone size; those that give it use once, few, many or a size class.

v_call: TRBV27
j_call: TRBJ1-4
clone_size: .
d_call: .
cdr3_nt: TGTGCCAGCAGCCCTCTCCGGACAGTCGTCTCAACTAATGAAAAACTGTTTTTT
cdr3_aa: CASSPLRTVVSTNEKLFF

v_call: TRBV29-1
j_call: TRBJ1-2
clone_size: few
d_call: TRBD1
cdr3_nt: TGCAGCGTGTTGACAGGGGGACCTAACTATGGCTACACCTTC
cdr3_aa: CSVLTGGPNYGYTF

v_call: TRBV30
j_call: TRBJ2-1
clone_size: .
d_call: .
cdr3_nt: TGTGCCTGGAGTGTACTCCGGGTTCGCCCCTACAATGAGCAGTTCTTC
cdr3_aa: CAWSVLRVRPYNEQFF

v_call: TRBV27
j_call: TRBJ2-7
clone_size: .
d_call: .
cdr3_nt: TGTGCCAGCAGTCCACCCTCCGAAGAGCAGTACTTC
cdr3_aa: CASSPPSEEQYF

v_call: TRBV19
j_call: TRBJ2-7
clone_size: once
d_call: .
cdr3_nt: TGTGCCAGTAGTATGTGGGCAGGCGGCCTCTACGAGCAGTACTTC
cdr3_aa: CASSMWAGGLYEQYF

v_call: TRBV19
j_call: TRBJ1-5
clone_size: few
d_call: .
cdr3_nt: TGTGCCAGTAGTATAAACAGGGTGGCCAATCAGCCCCAGCATTTT
cdr3_aa: CASSINRVANQPQHF

v_call: TRBV13
j_call: TRBJ2-7
clone_size: .
d_call: TRBD1
cdr3_nt: TGTGCCAGCAGCTGGGGACAGGGGACCCGTCACGAGCAGTACTTC
cdr3_aa: CASSWGQGTRHEQYF

v_call: TRBV7-9
j_call: TRBJ2-7
clone_size: .
d_call: .
cdr3_nt: TGTGCCGGGGAGGGGGACGCTTACGAGCAGTACTTC
cdr3_aa: CAGEGDAYEQYF

v_call: TRBV28
j_call: TRBJ1-1
clone_size: .
d_call: TRBD1
cdr3_nt: TGTGCCAGCAGCCCCCGGGACAGCGACACTGAAGCTTTCTTT
cdr3_aa: CASSPRDSDTEAFF

v_call: TRBV9
j_call: TRBJ2-3
clone_size: .
d_call: TRBD2
cdr3_nt: TGTGCCAGCAGCGTAGTCGGGACTAGCGGGGCCAAAGATACGCAGTATTTT
cdr3_aa: CASSVVGTSGAKDTQYF